The rows below give T cell receptor beta chains drawn from one sample of a study of cytomegalovirus exposure and HLA in healthy donors. TCRdb's copy holds only in-frame clones and misses some; the assay was immunoSEQ multiplex PCR. Of about 200,000 clones in the sample, around 86% were seen once. Sequencing was done on a sample of PBMCs. Receptor source: a woman aged 40 to 49 in good health and CMV-seronegative. Both conserved end residues are part of each CDR3. A D gene is named only where the DNA matches it firmly. Not every row has a clone size; where given, it reads once, few, many or a size class.

TRBJ2-2 TRBV5-1 - TRBD1 TGCGCCAGCAGCGTGGGACAGGGGATTTCCGGGGAGCTGTTTTTT CASSVGQGISGELFF
TRBJ2-7 TRBV2 - - TGTGCCAGCATCCAAGCAACCGCCCCCTCCTACGAGCAGTACTTC CASIQATAPSYEQYF
TRBJ2-6 TRBV29-1 - - TGCAGCGCTAGACTGGTGCTTCCTGGGGCCAACGTCCTGACTTTC CSARLVLPGANVLTF
TRBJ2-6 TRBV29-1 once TRBD1 TGCAGCGTTACGTTCCCGGGACAGAAGAGCTCTGGGGCCAACGTCCTGACTTTC CSVTFPGQKSSGANVLTF
TRBJ2-7 TRBV27 - - TGTGCCAGCAGTTTATCGATTAGCCCCGACTACGAGCAGTACTTC CASSLSISPDYEQYF
TRBJ2-7 TRBV6-1 once - TGTGCCAGCAGTGAAGTCGGTGGGACATACTACGAGCAGTACTTC CASSEVGGTYYEQYF
TRBJ2-7 TRBV2 - TRBD1 TGTGCCAGCAGCTATGACAGGGGATCCTGGGGCTACGAGCAGTACTTC CASSYDRGSWGYEQYF
TRBJ1-5 TRBV5-4 - TRBD1 TGCGCCAGCAGCCTACAGGGGGATCAGCCCCAGCATTTT CASSLQGDQPQHF
TRBJ1-2 TRBV10-3 - TRBD1 TGTGCCATCAGTGATTCCGGACAGGGGAACTATGGCTACACCTTC CAISDSGQGNYGYTF
TRBJ2-7 TRBV7-9 - TRBD1 TGTGCCAGCAGCCCGACAGGGTACGAGCAGTACTTC CASSPTGYEQYF
TRBJ2-3 TRBV19 - - TGTGCCAGTAGTCCACTCTATCAGGGACTCACAGATACGCAGTATTTT CASSPLYQGLTDTQYF
TRBJ1-3 TRBV5-4 - - TGTGCCAGCAGCTTCCGGTCCAACTCGGCTGGAAACACCATATATTTT CASSFRSNSAGNTIYF
TRBJ2-7 TRBV5-1 - - TGCGCCAGCAGCTTGACTGGGAGCTACGAGCAGTACTTC CASSLTGSYEQYF
TRBJ1-2 TRBV7-9 - - TGTGCCAGCAGCTTATATCAGTCCCGATCAGCTAACTATGGCTACACCTTC CASSLYQSRSANYGYTF
TRBJ2-3 TRBV6-4 - - TGTGCCAGCAGTGTAGGGGCGGGCACAGATACGCAGTATTTT CASSVGAGTDTQYF
TRBJ2-3 TRBV20-1 - - TGCAGTGCTGACACCACAGATACGCAGTATTTT CSADTTDTQYF
TRBJ2-7 TRBV7-8 - TRBD1 TGTGCCAGCAGCGGCCCCGGGACAGTCTCCTACGAGCAGTACTTC CASSGPGTVSYEQYF
TRBJ2-7 TRBV19 - - TGTGCCAGTGAGGGCGCCTACGAGCAGTACTTC CASEGAYEQYF
TRBJ2-3 TRBV6-5 - - TGTGCCACCAAACCCGACATCGCTAGCACAGATACGCAGTATTTT CATKPDIASTDTQYF
TRBJ1-5 TRBV27 few TRBD1 TGTGCCAGCAGTTCCAGACCGGGACAGGGACGGAATAGCAATCAGCCCCAGCATTTT CASSSRPGQGRNSNQPQHF
TRBJ2-7 TRBV27 once - TGTGCCAGCAGTTGGGGCCAGGGGATCACCTACGAGCAGTACTTC CASSWGQGITYEQYF
TRBJ2-7 TRBV30 - - TGTGCCTGGAGTCCCGGGACCTACGAGCAGTACTTC CAWSPGTYEQYF
TRBJ2-1 TRBV27 - - TGTGCCAGCAGTAACAACGGGGGTGAGCAGTTCTTC CASSNNGGEQFF